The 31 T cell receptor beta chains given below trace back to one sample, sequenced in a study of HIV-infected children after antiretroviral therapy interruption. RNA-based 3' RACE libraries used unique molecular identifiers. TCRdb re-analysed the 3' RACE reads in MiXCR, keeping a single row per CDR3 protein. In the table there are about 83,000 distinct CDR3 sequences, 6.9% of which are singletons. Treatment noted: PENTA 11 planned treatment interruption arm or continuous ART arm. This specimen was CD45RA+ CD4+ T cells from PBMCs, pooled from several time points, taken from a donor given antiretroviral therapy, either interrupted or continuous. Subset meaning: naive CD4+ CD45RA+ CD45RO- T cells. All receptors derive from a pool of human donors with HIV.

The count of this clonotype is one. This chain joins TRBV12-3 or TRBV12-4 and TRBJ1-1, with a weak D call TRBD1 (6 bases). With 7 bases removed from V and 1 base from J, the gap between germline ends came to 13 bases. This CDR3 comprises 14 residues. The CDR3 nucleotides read TGTGCCAGCACTACCACAGGGACGAACACTGAAGCTTTCTTT. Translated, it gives CASTTTGTNTEAFF.

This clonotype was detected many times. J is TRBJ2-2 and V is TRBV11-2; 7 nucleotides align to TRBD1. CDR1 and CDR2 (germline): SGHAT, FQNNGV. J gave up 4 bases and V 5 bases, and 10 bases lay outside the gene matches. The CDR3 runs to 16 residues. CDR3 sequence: CASSPRTGLVTGELFF. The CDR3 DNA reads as TGTGCCAGCAGCCCAAGGACAGGATTGGTCACCGGGGAGCTGTTTTTT.

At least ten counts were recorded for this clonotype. The CDR3 DNA reads TGCAGTGCCAGACAGGGGGACAACATTCAGTACTTC. Its protein is CSARQGDNIQYF. The chain employs TRBV20-1 and TRBJ2-4, with TRBD1 identical over 9 bases. The V gene end was trimmed by 6 bases and the J gene end by 7 bases; junction bases not matched to a gene: 4. The CDR3 is made up of 12 amino acids. Germline V lookup: CDR1 DFQATT, CDR2 SNEGSKA (reference sequence).

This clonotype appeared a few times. CDR3 DNA: TGCGCCAGCACCCAGGGGGGGGGAGATACGCAGTATTTT. It specifies CASTQGGGDTQYF. The rearrangement uses TRBV5-1 and TRBJ2-3; tentatively, D is TRBD1 or TRBD2 (7 bases each). V lost 6 bases, J lost 5 bases, and 13 bases lay in between. The CDR3 runs to 13 residues. The germline V gene has CDR1 SGHRS and CDR2 YFSETQ.

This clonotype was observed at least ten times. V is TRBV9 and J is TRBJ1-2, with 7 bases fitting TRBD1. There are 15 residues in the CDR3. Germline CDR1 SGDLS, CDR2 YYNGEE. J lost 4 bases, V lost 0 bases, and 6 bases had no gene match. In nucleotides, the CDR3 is TGTGCCAGCAGCGTAGGACAGGGAACGTTCTATGGCTACACCTTC. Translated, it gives CASSVGQGTFYGYTF.

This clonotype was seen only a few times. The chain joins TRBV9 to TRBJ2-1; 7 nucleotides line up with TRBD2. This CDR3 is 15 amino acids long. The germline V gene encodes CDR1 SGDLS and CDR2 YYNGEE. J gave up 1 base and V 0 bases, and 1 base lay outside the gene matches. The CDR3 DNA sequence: TGTGCCAGCAGCGTAGGGGGGGGGTCCTACAATGAGCAGTTCTTC. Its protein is CASSVGGGSYNEQFF.

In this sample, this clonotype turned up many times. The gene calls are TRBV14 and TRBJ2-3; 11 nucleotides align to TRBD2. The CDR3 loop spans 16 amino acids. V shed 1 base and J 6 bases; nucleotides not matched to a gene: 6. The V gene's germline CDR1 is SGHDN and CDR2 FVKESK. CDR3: CASSQVGLAAIDTQYF. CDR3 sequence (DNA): TGTGCCAGCAGCCAAGTGGGACTAGCGGCTATCGATACGCAGTATTTT.

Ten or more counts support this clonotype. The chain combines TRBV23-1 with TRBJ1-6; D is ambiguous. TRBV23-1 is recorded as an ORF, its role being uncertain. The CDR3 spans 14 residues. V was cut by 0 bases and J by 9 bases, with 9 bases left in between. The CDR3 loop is CASSQSGVGSPLHF. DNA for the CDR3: TGCGCCAGCAGTCAATCGGGAGTTGGTTCACCCCTCCACTTT.

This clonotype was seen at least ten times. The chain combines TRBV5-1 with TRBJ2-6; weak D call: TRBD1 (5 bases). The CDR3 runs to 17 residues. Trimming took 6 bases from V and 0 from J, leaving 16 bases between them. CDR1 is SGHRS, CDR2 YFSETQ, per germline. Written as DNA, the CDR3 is TGCGCCAGCACCCGACAGCCATCTATCTCTGGGGCCAACGTCCTGACTTTC. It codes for CASTRQPSISGANVLTF.

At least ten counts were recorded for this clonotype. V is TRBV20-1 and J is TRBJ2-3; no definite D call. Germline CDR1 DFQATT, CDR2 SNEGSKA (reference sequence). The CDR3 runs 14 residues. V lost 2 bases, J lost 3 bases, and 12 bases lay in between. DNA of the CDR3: TGCAGTGCTAGAACAAGCCGAGCGACAGATACGCAGTATTTT. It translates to CSARTSRATDTQYF.

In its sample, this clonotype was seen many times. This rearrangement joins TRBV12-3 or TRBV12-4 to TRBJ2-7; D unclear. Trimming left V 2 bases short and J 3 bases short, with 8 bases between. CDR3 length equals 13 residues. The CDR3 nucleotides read TGTGCCAGCAGTTTAAAGGGCGGCTACGAGCAGTACTTC. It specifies CASSLKGGYEQYF.

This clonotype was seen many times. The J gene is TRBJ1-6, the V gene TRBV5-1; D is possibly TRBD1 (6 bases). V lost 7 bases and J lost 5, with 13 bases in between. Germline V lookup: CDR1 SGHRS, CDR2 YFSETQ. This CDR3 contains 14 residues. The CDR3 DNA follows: TGCGCCAGCTCAAGGGGGGGGGATAATTCACCCCTCCACTTT. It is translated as CASSRGGDNSPLHF.

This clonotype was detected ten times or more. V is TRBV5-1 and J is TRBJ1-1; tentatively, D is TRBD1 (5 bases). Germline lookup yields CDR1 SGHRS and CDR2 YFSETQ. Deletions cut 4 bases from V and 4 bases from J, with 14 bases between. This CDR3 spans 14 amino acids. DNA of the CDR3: TGCGCCAGCAGCGTGGCTGGGGGTGCCACTGAAGCTTTCTTT. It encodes CASSVAGGATEAFF. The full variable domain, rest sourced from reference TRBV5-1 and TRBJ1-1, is KAGVTQTPRYLIKTRGQQVTLSCSPISGHRSVSWYQQTPGQGLQFLFEYFSETQRNKGNFPGRFSGRQFSNSRSEMNVSTLELGDSALYLCASSVAGGATEAFFGQGTRLTVV.

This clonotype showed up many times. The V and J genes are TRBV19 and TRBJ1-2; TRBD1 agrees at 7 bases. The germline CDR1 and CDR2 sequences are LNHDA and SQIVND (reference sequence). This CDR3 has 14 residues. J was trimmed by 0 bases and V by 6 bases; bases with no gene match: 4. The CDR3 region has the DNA TGTGCCAGTAGGAGGACAGGCACTAACTATGGCTACACCTTC. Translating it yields CASRRTGTNYGYTF.

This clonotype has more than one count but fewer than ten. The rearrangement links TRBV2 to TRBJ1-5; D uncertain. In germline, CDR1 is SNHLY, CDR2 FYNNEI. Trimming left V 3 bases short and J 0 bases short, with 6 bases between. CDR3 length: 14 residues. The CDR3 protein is CASSDLISNQPQHF. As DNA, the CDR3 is TGTGCCAGCAGTGATTTGATTAGCAATCAGCCCCAGCATTTT.

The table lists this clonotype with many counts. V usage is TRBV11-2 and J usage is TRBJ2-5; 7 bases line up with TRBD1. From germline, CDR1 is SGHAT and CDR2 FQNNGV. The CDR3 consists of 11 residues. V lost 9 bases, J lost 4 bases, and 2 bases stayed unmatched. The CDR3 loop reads CASAGGETQYF. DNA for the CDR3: TGTGCCAGTGCAGGGGGAGAGACCCAGTACTTC. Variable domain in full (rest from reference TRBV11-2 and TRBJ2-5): EAGVAQSPRYKIIEKRQSVAFWCNPISGHATLYWYQQILGQGPKLLIQFQNNGVVDDSQLPKDRFSAERLKGVDSTLKIQPAKLEDSAVYLCASAGGETQYFGPGTRLLVL.

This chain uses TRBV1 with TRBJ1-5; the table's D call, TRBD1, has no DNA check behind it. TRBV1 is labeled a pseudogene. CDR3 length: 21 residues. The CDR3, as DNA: TGCACCAGCAGCCAACCAAAACCGGGACAGGGGCCCCCGTATAGCAATCAGCCCCAGCATTTT. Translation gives CTSSQPKPGQGPPYSNQPQHF.

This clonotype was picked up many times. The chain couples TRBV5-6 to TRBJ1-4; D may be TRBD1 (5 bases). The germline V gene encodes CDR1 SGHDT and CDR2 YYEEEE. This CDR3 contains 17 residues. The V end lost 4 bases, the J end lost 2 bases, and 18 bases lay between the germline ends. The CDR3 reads CASSALGVRLTNEKLFF. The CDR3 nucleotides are TGTGCCAGCAGCGCCCTGGGGGTCAGGTTGACTAATGAAAAACTGTTTTTT.

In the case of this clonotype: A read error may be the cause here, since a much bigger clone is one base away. The CDR3 loop is CASGLTGADSYEQYF. The CDR3 DNA reads TGTGCCAGCGGCTTAACAGGGGCCGACAGCTACGAGCAGTACTTC. The genes are TRBV28 and TRBJ2-7; 7 bases fit TRBD1. V trimming: 8 bases; J trimming: 3 bases; junction bases outside the gene matches: 13. Germline values: CDR1 MDHEN, CDR2 SYDVKM. The length of the CDR3 is 15 residues.

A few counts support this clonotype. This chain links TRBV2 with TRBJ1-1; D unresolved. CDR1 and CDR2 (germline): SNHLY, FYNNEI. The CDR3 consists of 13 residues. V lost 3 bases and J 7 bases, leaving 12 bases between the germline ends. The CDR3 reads CASSEFARVEAFF. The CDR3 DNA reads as TGTGCCAGCAGTGAGTTTGCCAGAGTTGAAGCTTTCTTT.

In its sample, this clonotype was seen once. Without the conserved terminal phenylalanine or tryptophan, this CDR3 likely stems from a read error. The CDR3 spells CASSYDDRGFYNEQFL. The CDR3 DNA is TGTGCCAGCAGTTACGATGACAGGGGTTTCTACAATGAGCAGTTCCTC. V is TRBV6-2 or TRBV6-3 and J is TRBJ2-1; 8 nucleotides line up with TRBD1. The CDR3 is 16 amino acids. The ends lost 2 bases at V and 3 bases at J; junction bases unmatched: 6. CDR1 MNHEY and CDR2 SVGEGT come from the germline V gene.

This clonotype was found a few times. In nucleotides, the CDR3 is TGTGCCAGCAGCGCGCCGAGGGGCATGGGCAGTGAGCAGTTCTTC. It specifies CASSAPRGMGSEQFF. The rearrangement joins TRBV25-1 to TRBJ2-1, with D possibly being TRBD1 or TRBD2 (5 bases each). The CDR3 has 15 amino acids. The V gene's germline CDR1 is MGHDK and CDR2 SYGVNS. With 6 bases removed from V and 9 bases from J, the gap between germline ends came to 21 bases.

The CDR3 reads CSAGTDGNTIYF. CDR3 sequence (DNA): TGCAGCGCGGGGACGGATGGAAACACCATATATTTT. The chain couples TRBV29-1 to TRBJ1-3; D possibly corresponds to TRBD1 (5 bases). Trimming cost V 7 bases and J 3 bases, with 10 bases left between them. The CDR3 loop spans 12 amino acids. Per germline, CDR1 SQVTM and CDR2 ANQGSEA.

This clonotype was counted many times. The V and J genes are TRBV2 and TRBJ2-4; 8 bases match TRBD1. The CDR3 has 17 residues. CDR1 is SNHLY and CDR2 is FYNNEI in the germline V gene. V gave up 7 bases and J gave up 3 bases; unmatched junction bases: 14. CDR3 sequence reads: CASIGHIRGRLKNIQYF. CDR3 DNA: TGTGCCAGCATTGGACACATCAGGGGGCGTCTCAAAAACATTCAGTACTTC.

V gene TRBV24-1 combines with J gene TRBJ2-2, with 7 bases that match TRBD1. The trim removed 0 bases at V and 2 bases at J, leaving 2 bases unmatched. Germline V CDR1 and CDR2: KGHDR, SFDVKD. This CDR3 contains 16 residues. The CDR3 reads CATSDLWDSNTGELFF. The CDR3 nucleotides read TGTGCCACCAGTGATTTGTGGGACAGTAACACCGGGGAGCTGTTTTTT.

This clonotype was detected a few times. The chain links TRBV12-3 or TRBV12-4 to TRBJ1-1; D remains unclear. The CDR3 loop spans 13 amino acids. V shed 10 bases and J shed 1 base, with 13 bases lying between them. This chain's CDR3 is CATRSWGNTEAFF. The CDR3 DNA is TGTGCCACCAGGTCGTGGGGGAACACTGAAGCTTTCTTT.

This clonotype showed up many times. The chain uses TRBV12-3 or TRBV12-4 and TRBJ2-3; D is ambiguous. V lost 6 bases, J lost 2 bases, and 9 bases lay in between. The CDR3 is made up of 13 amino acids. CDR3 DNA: TGTGCCAGCAGCCTCGGACCCACAGATACGCAGTATTTT. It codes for CASSLGPTDTQYF.

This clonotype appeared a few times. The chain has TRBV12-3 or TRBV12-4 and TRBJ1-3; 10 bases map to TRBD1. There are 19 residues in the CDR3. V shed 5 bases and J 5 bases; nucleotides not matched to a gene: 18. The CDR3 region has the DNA TGTGCCAGCAGTCCAGTGCACCTGACAGGGGGCGAGTTTAGAAACACCATATATTTT. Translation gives CASSPVHLTGGEFRNTIYF.

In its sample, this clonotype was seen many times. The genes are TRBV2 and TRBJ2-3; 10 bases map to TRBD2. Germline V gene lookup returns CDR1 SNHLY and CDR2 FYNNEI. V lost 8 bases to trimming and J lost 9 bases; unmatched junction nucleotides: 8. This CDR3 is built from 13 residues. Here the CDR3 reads CASVAGGGETQYF. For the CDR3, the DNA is TGTGCCAGCGTAGCGGGGGGCGGGGAGACGCAGTATTTT.

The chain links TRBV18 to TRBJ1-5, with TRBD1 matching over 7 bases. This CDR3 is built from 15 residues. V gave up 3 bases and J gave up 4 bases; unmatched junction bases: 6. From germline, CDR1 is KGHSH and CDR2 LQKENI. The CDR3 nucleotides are TGTGCCAGCTCACCTGGGACAGCCCGGAATCAGCCCCAGCATTTT. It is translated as CASSPGTARNQPQHF. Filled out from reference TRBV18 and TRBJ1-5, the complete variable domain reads NAGVMQNPRHLVRRRGQEARLRCSPMKGHSHVYWYRQLPEEGLKFMVYLQKENIIDESGMPKERFSAEFPKEGPSILRIQQVVRGDSAAYFCASSPGTARNQPQHFGDGTRLSIL.

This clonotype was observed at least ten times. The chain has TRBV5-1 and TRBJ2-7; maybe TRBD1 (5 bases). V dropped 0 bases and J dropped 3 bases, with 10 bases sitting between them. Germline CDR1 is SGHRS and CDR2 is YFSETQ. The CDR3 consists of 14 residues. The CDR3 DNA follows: TGCGCCAGCAGCTTGGACGACAGCTACTACGAGCAGTACTTC. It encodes CASSLDDSYYEQYF.